The rows below give T cell receptor beta chains drawn from one sample of a study of blood T cell repertoires in COVID-19. Sequencing used immunoSEQ multiplex PCR; TCRdb keeps in-frame clones, though not all of them. The sample has approximately 310,000 clones; 85% are singletons. Material for sequencing was PBMCs or T cells enriched from blood (not recorded which). Receptors were obtained from a woman under 40 who had been exposed to COVID-19. Each CDR3 is given with its conserved first and last residue. A D gene is named only where the DNA matches it firmly. Clone size is not always given. Where it is, it says once, few, many or a class for expanded clones.

CDR3 length	J gene	V gene	clone size	D gene	CDR3 DNA	CDR3 protein
16	TRBJ2-3	TRBV28	NA	TRBD1	TGTGCCAGCAGTTCCCCGGACAGGGGTGGGACAGATACGCAGTATTTT	CASSSPDRGGTDTQYF
16	TRBJ2-5	TRBV19	NA	TRBD2	TGTGCCAGTAGTATAGATGGGAGGGAGGGCCAAGAGACCCAGTACTTC	CASSIDGREGQETQYF
12	TRBJ2-7	TRBV5-1	NA	NA	TGCGCCAGCAGCTTTAATAGTTACGAGCAGTACTTC	CASSFNSYEQYF
23	TRBJ2-7	TRBV5-1	NA	TRBD1	TGCGCCAGCAGCTTGAGCGAGTCGGATCGAATTTTAGGACAGGGAGGATATTCCTACGAGCAGTACTTC	CASSLSESDRILGQGGYSYEQYF
19	TRBJ2-7	TRBV7-9	NA	TRBD2	TGTGCCAGCAGCTTCCTTTTAACACCGGGGACTAGCGGCTCCTACGAGCAGTACTTC	CASSFLLTPGTSGSYEQYF
15	TRBJ2-2	TRBV7-3	NA	TRBD1	TGTGCCAGCAGAGTAGGACAGGGTAACACCGGGGAGCTGTTTTTT	CASRVGQGNTGELFF
16	TRBJ1-5	TRBV6-2/TRBV6-3	NA	TRBD1	TGTGCCAGCAGTCTGAATCAGGGGGCTGGAAATCAGCCCCAGCATTTT	CASSLNQGAGNQPQHF
13	TRBJ2-7	TRBV28	once	NA	TGTGCCAGCAAGACCGGACAGATATACGAGCAGTACTTC	CASKTGQIYEQYF
15	TRBJ2-5	TRBV5-1	NA	TRBD2	TGCGCCAGCAGCGGTGGACTAGCGGGAGTGCAGACCCAGTACTTC	CASSGGLAGVQTQYF
15	TRBJ2-5	TRBV2	NA	TRBD1	TGTGCCAGCAGTCTACGGACAGGGACGATGCAGACCCAGTACTTC	CASSLRTGTMQTQYF
17	TRBJ2-5	TRBV28	NA	TRBD2	TGTGCCAGCAGTTTGGTACTAGCGGGGGCCGGCGTGAAGACCCAGTACTTC	CASSLVLAGAGVKTQYF
15	TRBJ1-4	TRBV5-1	NA	NA	TGCGCCAGCAGCTTGGGGGGCAGTTCTAACGAAAAACTGTTTTTT	CASSLGGSSNEKLFF